Listed here are 6 T cell receptor beta chains from one sample, sequenced in a study of shared clonotypes between healthy human individuals. Sequenced by immunoSEQ multiplex PCR; TCRdb stores in-frame clones only, minus some. Of 2 million or so clones listed, less than 95% were seen once; the top ten hold 0.9% to 1.4%. Naive-designated CD8 cells lacked CD45RO, were positively enriched for CCR7, and omitted terminally differentiated effector memory CD45RA+ cells. The sequenced material came from naive CD8+ T cells sorted from blood. The receptors were sampled from a man between 18 and 29 years old in good health.

This sequence joins TRBV13 and TRBJ2-1; the match to TRBD2 covers 10 bases. Per the germline V gene, CDR1 is PRHDT and CDR2 is FYEKMQ (reference sequence). This CDR3 is 16 amino acids long. Germline trimming cut 6 bases from V and 0 bases from J; bases unmatched to any gene: 5. The CDR3 region has the DNA TGTGCCAGCAGTTCGACTAGCGGGCCCTCCTACAATGAGCAGTTCTTC. Protein product: CASSSTSGPSYNEQFF.

The V gene is TRBV28, the J gene TRBJ1-4; D uncertain. Trimming took 7 bases from V and 5 from J, leaving 11 bases between them. The germline V gene encodes CDR1 MDHEN and CDR2 SYDVKM. This CDR3 contains 13 residues. The CDR3 protein is CASNPTENEKLFF. In DNA form, the CDR3 reads TGTGCCAGCAACCCCACAGAGAATGAAAAACTGTTTTTT.

The V and J genes are TRBV7-9 and TRBJ2-1, with 7 bases aligning to TRBD2. CDR3 length: 16 amino acids. V lost 5 bases to trimming and J lost 1 base; unmatched junction nucleotides: 8. Per germline, CDR1 SEHNR and CDR2 FQNEAQ (reference sequence). CDR3 coding DNA: TGTGCCAGCAGCATTAATTGGGGGGGTTCCTACAATGAGCAGTTCTTC. Translation: CASSINWGGSYNEQFF.

This clone has a single count. The chain carries TRBV6-1 and TRBJ1-4; D perhaps matches TRBD1 (5 bases). There are 15 residues in the CDR3. V lost 1 base and J 8 bases, leaving 14 bases between the germline ends. Germline CDR1 is MNHNS and CDR2 is SASEGT. CDR3 bases: TGTGCCAGCAGTGAAGAGCCGGGGCTGTTGGAAAAACTGTTTTTT. Its translation is CASSEEPGLLEKLFF.

The chain is built from TRBV29-1 and TRBJ1-2, with no clear D. This CDR3 has 13 residues. With 4 bases removed from V and 0 bases from J, the gap between germline ends came to 9 bases. CDR1 is SQVTM, CDR2 ANQGSEA, per germline. CDR3 nucleotide sequence: TGCAGCGTTGTGGACCGAACTAACTATGGCTACACCTTC. This codes for CSVVDRTNYGYTF. Full variable domain (rest looked up from reference TRBV29-1 and TRBJ1-2): SAVISQKPSRDICQRGTSLTIQCQVDSQVTMMFWYRQQPGQSLTLIATANQGSEATYESGFVIDKFPISRPNLTFSTLTVSNMSPEDSSIYLCSVVDRTNYGYTFGSGTRLTVV.

This chain uses TRBV20-1 with TRBJ1-4, with no clear D. The CDR3 is 10 residues long. Between the trimmed V and J ends, which lost 5 bases and 8 bases, there was a span of 6 bases. The germline CDR1 and CDR2 sequences are DFQATT and SNEGSKA (reference sequence). The CDR3 protein is CSAVAEKLFF. The CDR3 nucleotides read TGCAGTGCTGTGGCGGAAAAACTGTTTTTT.